Below, one T cell receptor (beta chain) is given with its context. The sort gate was single viable CD3+CD4+CD8-CD45RO+ cells for memory CD4+ T cells. The data were obtained in a study of memory CD4+ T cells and cytomegalovirus serostatus. This CDR3 has 14 residues. CDR1 and CDR2 from the germline V gene are SGHNT and YYREEE (reference sequence). Trimming took off 0 bases at V and 9 bases at J, with 13 bases between the two ends. Clones were read by immunoSEQ multiplex PCR, and TCRdb kept only the in-frame ones, dropping some. The sample has roughly 86,000 clones, approximately 80% seen once; the top ten hold 3.6%.

The TCR sequence derives from an adult in good health and CMV-seropositive. This sequence joins TRBV5-4 and TRBJ2-1; maybe TRBD1 (6 bases). Sequencing was performed on memory CD4+ T cells from blood. The CDR3 is CASSLEHSRGEQFF. Here the CDR3 DNA reads TGTGCCAGCAGCTTGGAGCATAGCAGGGGTGAGCAGTTCTTC.